A selection of T cell receptor beta chains follows, all from one sample in a study of OX40 agonist ivuxolimab in advanced cancers. Sequenced by immunoSEQ multiplex PCR; TCRdb stores in-frame clones only, minus some. The sample comprises approximately 47,000 clones, approximately 91% of which are singletons, and approximately 6.3% rests with the top ten. The source was CD4+ or CD8+ T cells sorted from blood, collected in a trial of the OX40 agonist ivuxolimab. The receptors stem from an adult with an advanced solid tumor such as melanoma, head and neck, liver or kidney cancer. Both conserved end residues are part of each CDR3. The order of the fields is clone size, J gene, D gene, V gene, CDR3 protein, CDR3 DNA. The D gene is left open where the match is weak. Size tells how often a clone was seen (once, few, many) or the class of an expanded clone, and some rows leave it out.

clone_size: NA; j_call: TRBJ1-2; d_call: NA; v_call: TRBV6-6; cdr3_aa: CASSLGPYGYTF; cdr3_nt: TGTGCCAGCAGCCTTGGGCCCTATGGCTACACCTTC
clone_size: NA; j_call: TRBJ2-7; d_call: TRBD1; v_call: TRBV9; cdr3_aa: CASSFGQGAIYEQYF; cdr3_nt: TGTGCCAGCAGCTTCGGGCAGGGGGCGATCTACGAGCAGTACTTC
clone_size: NA; j_call: TRBJ2-7; d_call: NA; v_call: TRBV6-5; cdr3_aa: CASSYSPGGSTYEQYF; cdr3_nt: TGTGCCAGCAGTTACTCCCCTGGGGGGAGTACCTACGAGCAGTACTTC
clone_size: NA; j_call: TRBJ2-4; d_call: TRBD1; v_call: TRBV7-9; cdr3_aa: CASSLAGTGGSAKNIQYF; cdr3_nt: TGTGCCAGCAGCTTGGCCGGGACAGGGGGCTCGGCCAAAAACATTCAGTACTTC
clone_size: once; j_call: TRBJ1-1; d_call: TRBD1; v_call: TRBV5-4; cdr3_aa: CASSLGTGLGNTEAFF; cdr3_nt: TGTGCCAGCAGCTTGGGGACAGGTCTGGGGAACACTGAAGCTTTCTTT
clone_size: once; j_call: TRBJ1-1; d_call: NA; v_call: TRBV6-5; cdr3_aa: CASSYSFYTEAFF; cdr3_nt: TGTGCCAGCAGTTACTCGTTTTACACTGAAGCTTTCTTT
clone_size: NA; j_call: TRBJ1-6; d_call: NA; v_call: TRBV6-1; cdr3_aa: CASSEEDYSYNSPLHF; cdr3_nt: TGTGCCAGCAGTGAAGAGGATTACTCCTATAATTCACCCCTCCACTTT
clone_size: NA; j_call: TRBJ1-1; d_call: NA; v_call: TRBV19; cdr3_aa: CASSIGGAGTEAFF; cdr3_nt: TGTGCCAGTAGTATAGGGGGGGCAGGAACTGAAGCTTTCTTT
clone_size: NA; j_call: TRBJ2-1; d_call: NA; v_call: TRBV15; cdr3_aa: CATSRGTGSSYNEQFF; cdr3_nt: TGTGCCACCAGCAGAGGTACCGGGAGCTCCTACAATGAGCAGTTCTTC
clone_size: once; j_call: TRBJ1-2; d_call: NA; v_call: TRBV28; cdr3_aa: CASSLLGPGYTF; cdr3_nt: TGTGCCAGCAGTTTATTGGGCCCGGGCTACACCTTC
clone_size: NA; j_call: TRBJ1-2; d_call: TRBD1; v_call: TRBV19; cdr3_aa: CASTEGQGLGYTF; cdr3_nt: TGTGCCAGTACCGAAGGACAGGGACTAGGCTACACCTTC
clone_size: once; j_call: TRBJ1-2; d_call: NA; v_call: TRBV6-4; cdr3_aa: CASSESGYYGYTF; cdr3_nt: TGTGCCAGCAGTGAGTCAGGTTACTATGGCTACACCTTC
clone_size: NA; j_call: TRBJ1-6; d_call: NA; v_call: TRBV7-9; cdr3_aa: CASSLGGDYNSPLHF; cdr3_nt: TGTGCCAGCAGCTTAGGGGGAGATTATAATTCACCCCTCCACTTT
clone_size: NA; j_call: TRBJ1-1; d_call: NA; v_call: TRBV5-1; cdr3_aa: CASSLIGGINTEAFF; cdr3_nt: TGCGCCAGCAGCCTCATTGGGGGAATAAACACTGAAGCTTTCTTT
clone_size: NA; j_call: TRBJ2-5; d_call: NA; v_call: TRBV7-9; cdr3_aa: CASSLGTGETQYF; cdr3_nt: TGTGCCAGCAGCTTGGGTACAGGGGAGACCCAGTACTTC
clone_size: NA; j_call: TRBJ1-4; d_call: TRBD1; v_call: TRBV7-9; cdr3_aa: CASSSQQGAEEKLFF; cdr3_nt: TGTGCCAGCAGCTCACAACAGGGGGCGGAGGAAAAACTGTTTTTT
clone_size: NA; j_call: TRBJ2-3; d_call: TRBD1; v_call: TRBV4-1; cdr3_aa: CASSQQGEIGTDTQYF; cdr3_nt: TGCGCCAGCAGCCAACAGGGGGAGATCGGCACAGATACGCAGTATTTT
clone_size: NA; j_call: TRBJ1-1; d_call: NA; v_call: TRBV10-3; cdr3_aa: CAISVEVNTEAFF; cdr3_nt: TGTGCCATCAGTGTCGAGGTGAACACTGAAGCTTTCTTT
clone_size: NA; j_call: TRBJ2-5; d_call: TRBD1; v_call: TRBV12-5; cdr3_aa: CASGSGQGAPRPETQYF; cdr3_nt: TGTGCTAGTGGTTCGGGACAGGGGGCACCGAGACCGGAGACCCAGTACTTC
clone_size: NA; j_call: TRBJ2-2; d_call: NA; v_call: TRBV15; cdr3_aa: CATKGRDPPGELFF; cdr3_nt: TGTGCCACCAAGGGTCGGGACCCCCCCGGGGAGCTGTTTTTT
clone_size: NA; j_call: TRBJ2-3; d_call: NA; v_call: TRBV7-2; cdr3_aa: CASSSPLARASTDTQYF; cdr3_nt: TGTGCCAGCAGCTCCCCATTGGCGCGTGCTAGCACAGATACGCAGTATTTT
clone_size: NA; j_call: TRBJ2-7; d_call: TRBD1; v_call: TRBV6-5; cdr3_aa: CASSYKGTVYEQYF; cdr3_nt: TGTGCCAGCAGTTACAAAGGGACAGTATACGAGCAGTACTTC
clone_size: NA; j_call: TRBJ2-3; d_call: NA; v_call: TRBV21-1; cdr3_aa: CASSQGYRDTQYF; cdr3_nt: TGTGCCAGCAGCCAAGGATATAGAGATACGCAGTATTTT
clone_size: once; j_call: TRBJ2-1; d_call: NA; v_call: TRBV6-5; cdr3_aa: CASSLDGPNNEQFF; cdr3_nt: TGTGCCAGCAGTTTGGACGGACCCAACAATGAGCAGTTCTTC
clone_size: NA; j_call: TRBJ1-3; d_call: NA; v_call: TRBV30; cdr3_aa: CAWAMGANTIYF; cdr3_nt: TGTGCCTGGGCCATGGGGGCAAACACCATATATTTT
clone_size: NA; j_call: TRBJ2-2; d_call: TRBD2; v_call: TRBV2; cdr3_aa: CASSETARTSGNTGELFF; cdr3_nt: TGTGCCAGCAGTGAGACGGCCCGGACTAGCGGAAACACCGGGGAGCTGTTTTTT
clone_size: NA; j_call: TRBJ2-1; d_call: NA; v_call: TRBV5-1; cdr3_aa: CASSLSPGNEQFF; cdr3_nt: TGCGCCAGCAGCTTGTCCCCTGGGAATGAGCAGTTCTTC
clone_size: NA; j_call: TRBJ2-3; d_call: NA; v_call: TRBV9; cdr3_aa: CASSVEGGADTQYF; cdr3_nt: TGTGCCAGCAGCGTAGAAGGGGGTGCAGATACGCAGTATTTT
clone_size: NA; j_call: TRBJ1-3; d_call: NA; v_call: TRBV7-9; cdr3_aa: CASLGGGRRNTIYF; cdr3_nt: TGTGCCAGCCTAGGAGGGGGACGTAGAAACACCATATATTTT
clone_size: NA; j_call: TRBJ1-6; d_call: NA; v_call: TRBV21-1; cdr3_aa: CASSLKARQGYNSPLHF; cdr3_nt: TGTGCCAGCAGCTTAAAGGCCAGACAGGGGTATAATTCACCCCTCCACTTT
clone_size: NA; j_call: TRBJ1-6; d_call: NA; v_call: TRBV7-3; cdr3_aa: CASSLSQNNSPLHF; cdr3_nt: TGTGCCAGCAGCTTATCACAGAATAATTCACCCCTCCACTTT
clone_size: NA; j_call: TRBJ1-2; d_call: NA; v_call: TRBV9; cdr3_aa: CASSVAVEGNDYGYTF; cdr3_nt: TGTGCCAGCAGCGTAGCGGTAGAGGGAAATGACTATGGCTACACCTTC
clone_size: few; j_call: TRBJ1-2; d_call: TRBD1; v_call: TRBV6-5; cdr3_aa: CASSSGQNYGYTF; cdr3_nt: TGTGCCAGCAGTTCGGGACAGAACTATGGCTACACCTTC
clone_size: NA; j_call: TRBJ2-5; d_call: NA; v_call: TRBV27; cdr3_aa: CASSQIGGRMETQYF; cdr3_nt: TGTGCCAGCAGTCAAATCGGGGGGCGAATGGAGACCCAGTACTTC
clone_size: NA; j_call: TRBJ1-6; d_call: TRBD1; v_call: TRBV6-5; cdr3_aa: CASSPGTDNSPLHF; cdr3_nt: TGTGCCAGCAGCCCCGGGACAGACAATTCACCCCTCCACTTT
clone_size: NA; j_call: TRBJ1-1; d_call: TRBD1; v_call: TRBV5-1; cdr3_aa: CASSLAGGGGTEAFF; cdr3_nt: TGCGCCAGCAGCTTGGCAGGGGGCGGGGGCACTGAAGCTTTCTTT
clone_size: NA; j_call: TRBJ1-1; d_call: TRBD1; v_call: TRBV19; cdr3_aa: CASTNRGHTEAFF; cdr3_nt: TGTGCCAGTACTAACAGGGGGCACACTGAAGCTTTCTTT
clone_size: few; j_call: TRBJ1-1; d_call: NA; v_call: TRBV11-1; cdr3_aa: CASSLQGRDEAFF; cdr3_nt: TGTGCCAGCAGCTTACAGGGGAGGGATGAAGCTTTCTTT
clone_size: NA; j_call: TRBJ2-7; d_call: NA; v_call: TRBV25-1; cdr3_aa: CASSASRPDTVNEQYF; cdr3_nt: TGTGCCAGCAGTGCTTCTCGCCCGGACACGGTGAACGAGCAGTACTTC
clone_size: NA; j_call: TRBJ1-2; d_call: NA; v_call: TRBV5-6; cdr3_aa: CASRLLGDNYGYTF; cdr3_nt: TGTGCCAGCAGGTTATTGGGGGATAACTATGGCTACACCTTC
clone_size: NA; j_call: TRBJ2-3; d_call: NA; v_call: TRBV15; cdr3_aa: CATGSLNRVTDTQYF; cdr3_nt: TGTGCCACCGGCAGTTTGAACAGGGTTACAGATACGCAGTATTTT
clone_size: NA; j_call: TRBJ1-1; d_call: TRBD1; v_call: TRBV5-4; cdr3_aa: CASSLDTMGQVLTEAFF; cdr3_nt: TGTGCCAGCAGCTTGGACACCATGGGACAGGTCTTGACTGAAGCTTTCTTT
clone_size: NA; j_call: TRBJ1-2; d_call: NA; v_call: TRBV6-1; cdr3_aa: CASSEEVGGAAGYGYTF; cdr3_nt: TGTGCCAGCAGTGAAGAAGTTGGGGGCGCGGCGGGGTATGGCTACACCTTC
clone_size: NA; j_call: TRBJ2-3; d_call: NA; v_call: TRBV27; cdr3_aa: CASSSLASTQYF; cdr3_nt: TGTGCCAGCAGTTCCTTAGCTAGTACGCAGTATTTT